Listed below are T cell receptor beta chains from one sample, sequenced in a study of neurological immune-mediated disorders. Using its own MiXCR run on the 5' RACE reads, TCRdb lists one record per CDR3 protein. The sample yields about 87,000 distinct CDR3 sequences, around 3.4% seen once. The sample consisted of PBMCs. Receptors originate from a woman between 50 and 59 years old with multiple sclerosis. Both conserved end residues are part of each CDR3. A D gene is named only where the DNA matches it firmly. Only some rows state a clone size, as once, few, many or a class for expanded clones.

size	length	V	D	J	DNA	CDR3
many	17	TRBV4-3	TRBD2	TRBJ2-7	TGCGCCAGCAGCCAAGAGGCTCTAGCGGGGCCCCCCTACGAGCAGTACTTC	CASSQEALAGPPYEQYF
many	15	TRBV12-3/TRBV12-4	TRBD1	TRBJ2-3	TGTGCCCTGGACAGGCCCGCGAACCGCACAGATACGCAGTATTTT	CALDRPANRTDTQYF
many	14	TRBV7-2	.	TRBJ1-2	TGTGCCAGCACGCAAAACGGGGGGGCCTATGGCTACACCTTC	CASTQNGGAYGYTF
many	13	TRBV20-1	.	TRBJ1-2	TGCAGTGCTAGAGAAAACAGGGCAGGAGGCTACACCTTC	CSARENRAGGYTF
few	16	TRBV7-2	TRBD1	TRBJ1-2	TGTGCCAGCAGCGCTTACTCCGGGACAGTCTTATATGGCTACACCTTC	CASSAYSGTVLYGYTF
many	15	TRBV6-5	.	TRBJ1-1	TGTGCCAGCAGTTACGGGAGGGTCCAGAACACTGAAGCTTTCTTT	CASSYGRVQNTEAFF
many	17	TRBV10-3	.	TRBJ2-1	TGTGCCATCAGTGAGTCGGAGGGACAAACATGGCAATGGGAGCAGTTCTTC	CAISESEGQTWQWEQFF
many	15	TRBV5-1	TRBD1	TRBJ1-4	TGCGCCAGCAGCCAGGGGGCCGCAACTAATGAAAAACTGTTTTTT	CASSQGAATNEKLFF
many	14	TRBV20-1	.	TRBJ2-2	TGCAGTGCTAGGCGGGACCGAGGGTCCGGGGAGCTGTTTTTT	CSARRDRGSGELFF
many	14	TRBV5-1	TRBD2	TRBJ2-1	TGCGCCAGCAGCTTGGGGGAGGGGAGAAATGAGCAGTTCTTC	CASSLGEGRNEQFF
.	13	TRBV20-1	.	TRBJ1-2	TGCAGTGCTCTTGTTACAGAGAATTATGGCTACACCTTC	CSALVTENYGYTF
many	12	TRBV5-1	.	TRBJ1-1	TGCGCCAGCAGCTTTTCGAGCACTGAAGCTTTCTTT	CASSFSSTEAFF
many	15	TRBV5-1	TRBD1	TRBJ2-7	TGCGCCAGCAGCTTGTTGGACAGGGGGCACTACGAGCAGTACTTC	CASSLLDRGHYEQYF
many	15	TRBV9	.	TRBJ2-1	TGTGCCAGCAGCGTACGGGTAGGTCAGGGGCATGAGCAGTTCTTC	CASSVRVGQGHEQFF
many	16	TRBV20-1	.	TRBJ2-6	TGCAGTGCTAGAGAAGGAGGGGAGGCTGGGGCCAACGTCCTGACTTTC	CSAREGGEAGANVLTF
many	13	TRBV20-1	.	TRBJ1-1	TGCAGTGCTTCCCGGGCATTGAACACTGAAGCTTTCTTT	CSASRALNTEAFF
many	13	TRBV20-1	.	TRBJ2-2	TGCAGTGCTATCCGACACGACACCGGGGAGCTGTTTTTT	CSAIRHDTGELFF
many	15	TRBV18	.	TRBJ1-1	TGTGCCAGCTCACCACAGTTGGGGATGAACACTGAAGCTTTCTTT	CASSPQLGMNTEAFF
.	18	TRBV7-6	TRBD2	TRBJ2-2	TGTGCCAGCAGCCCCGGACTAGCGGGGGGCCCCCGGGCCGGGGAGCTGTTTTTT	CASSPGLAGGPRAGELFF
many	13	TRBV6-5	.	TRBJ1-4	TGTGCCAGCAGTTACTCAAGACAGGCGGAACTGTTTTTT	CASSYSRQAELFF
few	17	TRBV5-5	TRBD1	TRBJ1-2	TGTGCCAGCAGCCCCTTCCTTGGCGGGACAGGGGTTCATGGCTACACCTTC	CASSPFLGGTGVHGYTF
many	13	TRBV20-1	.	TRBJ1-5	TGCAGTGCTAGAACGCAGCCAGATCAGCCCCAGCATTTT	CSARTQPDQPQHF
many	15	TRBV5-1	TRBD1	TRBJ2-7	TGCGCCAGCAGCTCTCGTCAGGGGGCAGGTGGCGAGCAGTACTTC	CASSSRQGAGGEQYF
.	14	TRBV20-1	TRBD2	TRBJ2-3	TGCAGTGCTAGGGAGTTGACTAGCTCCGGAACGCAGTATTTT	CSARELTSSGTQYF
many	15	TRBV7-9	.	TRBJ2-1	TGTGCCAGCAGCTTAGTTGCAGGGGCTGGAAATGAGCAGTTCTTC	CASSLVAGAGNEQFF
.	13	TRBV20-1	.	TRBJ1-2	TGCAGTGACTCTCCCACCACAGGGTTTGGCTACACCTTC	CSDSPTTGFGYTF
many	17	TRBV9	TRBD2	TRBJ2-1	TGTGCCAGCAGCCCCAGGGGGGCTAGCGGGGGGTACAATGAGCAGTTCTTC	CASSPRGASGGYNEQFF
.	15	TRBV18	.	TRBJ1-4	TGTGCCAGCTCACCAACGGCAGCTTTTAATGAAAAACTGTTTTTT	CASSPTAAFNEKLFF
many	16	TRBV15	.	TRBJ2-3	TGTGCCACCAGCAGCGGATCAGGGTACATGACAGATACGCAGTATTTT	CATSSGSGYMTDTQYF
many	16	TRBV20-1	.	TRBJ1-2	TGCAGTGCTAGAGATCCCGGGTCCCCCCCAAGCTATGGCTACACCTTC	CSARDPGSPPSYGYTF
many	17	TRBV6-6	TRBD1	TRBJ2-7	TGTGCCACCCATTCTTATCCCGCCGGGACAGGGGTCTACGAGCAGTACTTC	CATHSYPAGTGVYEQYF
many	12	TRBV12-3/TRBV12-4	TRBD2	TRBJ2-1	TGTGCCAGCACCGGGGGGGACAATGAGCAGTTCTTC	CASTGGDNEQFF
many	16	TRBV20-1	TRBD2	TRBJ2-7	TGCAGTGCTACACTGGTCCTAGCGGGGGGGCTCTACGAGCAGTACTTC	CSATLVLAGGLYEQYF
many	15	TRBV11-2	TRBD2	TRBJ2-3	TGTGCCAGCAGTCGTCTAGCGGGGGGTGGAGATACGCAGTATTTT	CASSRLAGGGDTQYF
few	16	TRBV5-1	.	TRBJ1-1	TGCGCCAGCAGCCGATTTACACAAGGGAAGGTAACTGAAGCTTTCTTT	CASSRFTQGKVTEAFF
many	16	TRBV7-2	.	TRBJ2-3	TGTGCCAGCAGCTTAGCGTCGGGGGGCAAACGAGATACGCAGTATTTT	CASSLASGGKRDTQYF
many	12	TRBV12-3/TRBV12-4	.	TRBJ1-2	TGTGCCAGCAGCCCAGACAGATACGGCTACACCTTC	CASSPDRYGYTF
many	10	TRBV20-1	.	TRBJ2-1	TGCAGTGCTCTTGGGGGTGAGCAGTTCTTC	CSALGGEQFF
many	15	TRBV2	.	TRBJ2-2	TGTGCCAGCAGTGAGAGGCAGGGGAACACCGGGGAGCTGTTTTTT	CASSERQGNTGELFF
many	15	TRBV7-2	.	TRBJ2-3	TGTGCCAGCAGCATCGGACTGACGAGCACAGATACGCAGTATTTT	CASSIGLTSTDTQYF
many	16	TRBV15	TRBD2	TRBJ2-1	TGTGCCACCAGCGCGAAGGGGACTAACCTATACAATGAGCAGTTCTTC	CATSAKGTNLYNEQFF
many	14	TRBV20-1	.	TRBJ1-2	TGCAGTGCTAGAGATCTAAGGGCGTATGATGGCTACACCTTC	CSARDLRAYDGYTF
many	16	TRBV4-3	.	TRBJ2-3	TGCGCCAGCAGCCAAGATCACGCCACTAGCACAGATACGCAGTATTTT	CASSQDHATSTDTQYF
many	14	TRBV11-2	.	TRBJ1-4	TGTGCCAGCAGCCCTGGTTTGTCTCGGGGAAAACTGTTTTTT	CASSPGLSRGKLFF
many	14	TRBV25-1	.	TRBJ1-6	TGTGCCAGCAGTGTGGGCCCCTATAATTCACCCCTCCACTTT	CASSVGPYNSPLHF
many	16	TRBV5-1	.	TRBJ1-5	TGCGCCAGCAGCTTGGAGCCCCTATCTATGGGGCAGCCCCAGCATTTT	CASSLEPLSMGQPQHF
many	14	TRBV27	TRBD1	TRBJ2-1	TGTGCCACACAGGGACAGGGGACCTACAATGAGCAGTTCTTC	CATQGQGTYNEQFF
many	14	TRBV27	TRBD2	TRBJ2-3	TGTGCCAGCATCCTCCGTGGGGGGGCAGATACGCAGTATTTT	CASILRGGADTQYF
many	12	TRBV20-1	.	TRBJ1-1	TGCAGTGCTAGAGATAGGGGTCTCAAAGCTTTCTTT	CSARDRGLKAFF
many	11	TRBV12-3/TRBV12-4	.	TRBJ1-1	TGTGCCAGCAGAGGTGGCTCTGAAGCTTTCTTT	CASRGGSEAFF
many	14	TRBV5-1	.	TRBJ2-5	TGCGCCAGCAGCGCAGGGACGAACCAAGAGACCCAGTACTTC	CASSAGTNQETQYF
few	13	TRBV7-7	.	TRBJ2-3	TGTGCTAGCAGCCCTGAACGAGTCGGTACGCAGTATTTT	CASSPERVGTQYF
many	14	TRBV12-3/TRBV12-4	.	TRBJ1-1	TGTGCCAGCAGTTTAGGGGAGGTGAACACTGAAGCTTTCTTT	CASSLGEVNTEAFF
many	14	TRBV10-3	.	TRBJ2-1	TGTGCCATCGCCGAAACGGGGGAATACAATGAGCAGTTCTTC	CAIAETGEYNEQFF
many	13	TRBV21-1	.	TRBJ1-4	TGTGCCACCGAGGAGTCAACTAATGAAAAACTGTTTTTT	CATEESTNEKLFF
few	14	TRBV7-2	.	TRBJ1-2	TGTGCCAGCAGCTTGGACAGCATCCAACGGGGCTACACCTTC	CASSLDSIQRGYTF
many	14	TRBV20-1	.	TRBJ2-2	TGCAGTGCTAGAGATCGCAGGAACACCGGGGAGCTGTTTTTT	CSARDRRNTGELFF
few	18	TRBV7-7	.	TRBJ1-2	TGTGCTAGCAGCTTAGCGCGAGTTTTTCGCTGGGGAAACTATGGCTACACCTTC	CASSLARVFRWGNYGYTF
many	16	TRBV4-3	TRBD1	TRBJ2-4	TGCGCCAGCAGCCCAGTGGGGACAGGGGCCAAAAACATTCAGTACTTC	CASSPVGTGAKNIQYF
many	12	TRBV20-1	.	TRBJ1-3	TGCAGTGCTACTAATCAGGGAAACACCATATATTTT	CSATNQGNTIYF